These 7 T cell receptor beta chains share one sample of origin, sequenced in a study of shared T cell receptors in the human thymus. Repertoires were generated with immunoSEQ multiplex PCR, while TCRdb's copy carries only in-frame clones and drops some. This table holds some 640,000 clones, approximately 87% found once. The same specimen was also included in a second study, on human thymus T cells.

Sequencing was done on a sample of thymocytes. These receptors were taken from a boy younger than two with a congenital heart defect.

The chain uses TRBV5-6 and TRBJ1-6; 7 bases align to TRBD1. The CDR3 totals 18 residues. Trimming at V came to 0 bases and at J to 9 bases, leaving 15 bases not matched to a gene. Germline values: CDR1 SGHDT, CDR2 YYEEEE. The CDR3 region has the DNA TGTGCCAGCAGCTTGGACAGGGGTGCCCAAGATTCGAGTTCACCCCTCCACTTT. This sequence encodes CASSLDRGAQDSSSPLHF.

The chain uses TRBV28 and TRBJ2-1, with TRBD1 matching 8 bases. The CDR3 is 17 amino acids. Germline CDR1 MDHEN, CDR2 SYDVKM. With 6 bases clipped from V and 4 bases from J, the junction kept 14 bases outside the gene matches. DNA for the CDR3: TGTGCCAGCAGCAATAACAGGGGGAGCCAAGAATACAATGAGCAGTTCTTC. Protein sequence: CASSNNRGSQEYNEQFF. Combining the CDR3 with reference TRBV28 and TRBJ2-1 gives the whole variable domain DVKVTQSSRYLVKRTGEKVFLECVQDMDHENMFWYRQDPGLGLRLIYFSYDVKMKEKGDIPEGYSVSREKKERFSLILESASTNQTSMYLCASSNNRGSQEYNEQFFGPGTRLTVL.

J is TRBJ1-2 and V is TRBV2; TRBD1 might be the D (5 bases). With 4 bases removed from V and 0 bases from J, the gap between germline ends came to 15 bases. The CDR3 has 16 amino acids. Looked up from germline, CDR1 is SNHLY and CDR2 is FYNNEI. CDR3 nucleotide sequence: TGTGCCAGCAGTGGGACAAATGTTACAACTAACTATGGCTACACCTTC. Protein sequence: CASSGTNVTTNYGYTF.

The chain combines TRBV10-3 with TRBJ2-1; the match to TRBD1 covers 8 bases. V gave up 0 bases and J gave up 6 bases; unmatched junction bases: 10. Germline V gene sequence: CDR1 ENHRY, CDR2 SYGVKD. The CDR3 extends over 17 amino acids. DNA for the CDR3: TGTGCCATCAGTGAGTCGCTTGGGCAGGGGGCGTCCAATGAGCAGTTCTTC. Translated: CAISESLGQGASNEQFF.

CDR3 loop: CASSQPGLASTDTQYF. CDR3 sequence (DNA): TGTGCCAGCTCACAACCGGGACTAGCTAGCACAGATACGCAGTATTTT. The chain recombines TRBV18 with TRBJ2-3; TRBD2 matches 9 bases. The ends lost 4 bases at V and 0 bases at J; junction bases unmatched: 5. CDR1 is KGHSH and CDR2 is LQKENI in the germline V gene. This CDR3 is built from 16 residues.

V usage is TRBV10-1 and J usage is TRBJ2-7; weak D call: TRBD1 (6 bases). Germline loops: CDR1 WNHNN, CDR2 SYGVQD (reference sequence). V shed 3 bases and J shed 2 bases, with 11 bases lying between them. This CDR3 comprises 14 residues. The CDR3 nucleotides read TGCGCCAGCAGTGACGGGACACCCCCCTACGAGCAGTACTTC. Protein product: CASSDGTPPYEQYF.

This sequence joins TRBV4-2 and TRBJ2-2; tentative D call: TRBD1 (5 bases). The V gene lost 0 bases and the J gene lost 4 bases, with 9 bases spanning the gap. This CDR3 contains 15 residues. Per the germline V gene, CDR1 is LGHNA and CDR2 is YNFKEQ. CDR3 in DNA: TGTGCCAGCAGCCAAGAGATCAGGGCCACCGGGGAGCTGTTTTTT. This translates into CASSQEIRATGELFF.